One sample yielded the 3 T cell receptor beta chains listed below, sequenced in a study of tumor-infiltrating lymphocytes in primary liver carcinoma. Total RNA and DNA came together from roughly 20-30 mg of bulk tissue without cell sorting. Production of TCR beta cDNA used roughly 0.55 ug total RNA together with a constant-region primer. The TCR beta library was amplified through three nested multiplex PCR rounds in a modified ARM-PCR procedure. A C-beta reverse primer was combined with TRBV1-TRBV30 forward primers in the first two PCR rounds, and each round had about 10 cycles. One entry per CDR3 protein, called by TCRdb with MiXCR from the multiplex PCR reads. This table holds approximately 190,000 distinct CDR3 sequences, roughly 80% found once. Sequenced input: tumor tissue from primary liver carcinoma. These receptors were taken from a middle-aged man with primary liver carcinoma and hepatitis B virus infection.

In the case of this clonotype: The missing conserved phenylalanine or tryptophan at the end of this CDR3 makes a read error likely. The chain joins TRBV28 to TRBJ2-7, with D possibly being TRBD1 (6 bases). Looked up from germline, CDR1 is MDHEN and CDR2 is SYDVKM. The CDR3 contains 16 residues. V was pared by 2 bases and J by 1 base, with 15 bases between. CDR3 nucleotides: TGTGCCAGCAGTTTAGTAGGGGGAGTTATGTCCTACGAGCAGTACTAC. It encodes CASSLVGGVMSYEQYY.

Concerning this clonotype itself: One end of the junction is discordant with germline, which a read error may explain. The chain is built from TRBV6-2 or TRBV6-3 and TRBJ2-1; the D gene is possibly TRBD2 (6 bases). Germline V gives CDR1 MNHEY, CDR2 SVGEGT. The CDR3 loop spans 16 amino acids. The CDR3 reads CASSPPGEGSYNEQFF. CDR3 DNA sequence: TGTGCAAGCAGTCCGCCGGGAGAGGGCTCCTACAATGAGCAGTTCTTC.

As concerns this clonotype: The conserved final phenylalanine or tryptophan is absent from the CDR3, which likely points to a read error. The J gene is TRBJ1-6, the V gene TRBV7-9; TRBD1 agrees at 10 bases. CDR1 and CDR2 (germline): SEHNR, FQNEAQ (reference sequence). The CDR3 has 14 residues. The CDR3 spells CTSSFGTGDSPLHL. The CDR3, as DNA: TGTACCAGCAGCTTCGGGACAGGGGATTCACCCCTCCACCTT.